This T cell receptor beta chain was recorded in a study of neoadjuvant nivolumab and ipilimumab in lung cancer. This CDR3 has 17 amino acids. After removal of 6 bases from V and 2 bases from J, the junction contained 10 bases not matched to a gene. Germline loops: CDR1 SGHTA, CDR2 FQGTGA. Profiling relied on immunoSEQ multiplex PCR, and the TCRdb table lists in-frame clones only, not all of them. The data hold more than 40,000 clones, with approximately 90% observed a single time. The material sequenced was blood, taken before neoadjuvant nivolumab, alone or with ipilimumab. J is TRBJ2-6 and V is TRBV7-3, with TRBD2 matching over 7 bases. The clonotype comes from an adult with non-small cell lung cancer. Some clones in this sample may be carry-over from other donors' samples. CDR3 region: CASSRQGGGAGANVLTF. DNA for the CDR3: TGTGCCAGCAGTCGTCAGGGCGGGGGTGCTGGGGCCAACGTCCTGACTTTC.